This TCR beta chain is from a study of CD8+ T cells in alopecia areata. Study context: The drug, tofacitinib, lasted 6 to 18 months, followed by 6 months off drug.

RNA was extracted and reverse transcribed into cDNA as the sequencing template. Assay used: immunoSEQ multiplex PCR; TCRdb lists only in-frame clones, some missing. The sample shows about 180,000 clones, approximately 59% of them seen only once. The CDR3 extends over 16 amino acids. V lost 6 bases and J lost 5; bases outside the gene matches: 13. Germline V gives CDR1 MGHRA, CDR2 YSYEKL. A single count supports this clone. The target antigen is unknown. It was from alopecia areata patients that lesional scalp punch biopsies and peripheral blood were collected. General study results and limits: Scalp samples also yield sequences from resident alphabeta T cells of normal skin.

The V gene is TRBV4-1, the J gene TRBJ2-3, with 8 bases matching TRBD2. The receptor's source is a human donor with alopecia areata. Here the sequenced sample was CD4+ T cells sorted from blood, taken at week 0. The DNA for the CDR3 is TGCGCCAGCAGACCCGGTTGGCGGGGGGAAGGAGATACGCAGTATTTT. It translates to CASRPGWRGEGDTQYF.